Presented here are 8 T cell receptor beta chains from one specimen sequenced in a study of cytomegalovirus exposure and HLA in healthy donors. Data came from immunoSEQ multiplex PCR; TCRdb stores just in-frame clones and leaves some out. The sample contains some 230,000 clones, 85% to 95% of which appear only once. The sequencing sample was made of PBMCs. The receptors originated from a woman younger than 35 in good health and CMV-seronegative.

This chain uses TRBV7-9 with TRBJ1-1; TRBD1 is a possible D gene (6 bases). The CDR3 sequence is 14 residues long. Between the trimmed V and J ends, which lost 4 bases and 4 bases, there was a span of 13 bases. Germline V lookup: CDR1 SEHNR, CDR2 FQNEAQ (reference sequence). The CDR3 coding sequence is TGTGCCAGCAGCTACTCCGGGGGGCCCACTGAAGCTTTCTTT. It codes for CASSYSGGPTEAFF. Full variable domain (rest looked up from reference TRBV7-9 and TRBJ1-1): DTGVSQNPRHKITKRGQNVTFRCDPISEHNRLYWYRQTLGQGPEFLTYFQNEAQLEKSRLLSDRFSAERPKGSFSTLEIQRTEQGDSAMYLCASSYSGGPTEAFFGQGTRLTVV.

The chain uses TRBV2 and TRBJ1-1; D not certain. The CDR3 runs 15 residues. Trimming took off 6 bases at V and 1 base at J, with 15 bases between the two ends. Per the germline V gene, CDR1 is SNHLY and CDR2 is FYNNEI. CDR3 sequence (DNA): TGTGCCAGCAGGGACTTCGCAGTTGAGAACACTGAAGCTTTCTTT. This translates into CASRDFAVENTEAFF.

The V gene is TRBV19, the J gene TRBJ2-1; tentatively, D is TRBD2 (6 bases). The CDR3 spans 16 residues. Germline V gene sequence: CDR1 LNHDA, CDR2 SQIVND (reference sequence). V was clipped by 8 bases and J by 7 bases, with 24 bases between them. The chain's CDR3 is CASGKSGSGLRNEQFF. CDR3 in DNA: TGTGCCAGTGGAAAGAGCGGGTCAGGGCTAAGGAATGAGCAGTTCTTC.

The chain carries TRBV5-1 and TRBJ2-7; weak D call: TRBD1 (6 bases). Germline V gene lookup returns CDR1 SGHRS and CDR2 YFSETQ. The CDR3 contains 16 residues. V was trimmed by 3 bases and J by 6 bases, leaving 22 bases between them. The chain's CDR3 is CASSSASGGPPSEQYF. As DNA, the CDR3 is TGCGCCAGCAGCTCGGCTAGTGGGGGCCCCCCGAGCGAGCAGTACTTC.

This chain connects TRBV4-2 to TRBJ2-7, with D perhaps TRBD2 (6 bases). This CDR3 spans 18 amino acids. Trimming left V 0 bases short and J 2 bases short, with 20 bases between. Germline assignment: CDR1 LGHNA and CDR2 YNFKEQ. The CDR3 spells CASSQDDRSRLGTYEQYF. CDR3 sequence (DNA): TGTGCCAGCAGCCAAGATGATAGGAGCCGACTAGGGACCTACGAGCAGTACTTC.

The DNA for the CDR3 is TGTGCCAGCAGCTTAGCCCAACCGTGGACAGGGGTCGACTACGAGCAGTACTTC. Amino acid sequence: CASSLAQPWTGVDYEQYF. The rearrangement joins TRBV7-9 to TRBJ2-7; 9 nucleotides line up with TRBD1. CDR1 and CDR2 from the germline V gene are SEHNR and FQNEAQ (reference sequence). The V gene end was trimmed by 0 bases and the J gene end by 3 bases; junction bases not matched to a gene: 12. The CDR3 totals 18 residues.

The V gene is TRBV19, the J gene TRBJ2-1, with 7 nucleotides matching TRBD2. This CDR3 is built from 18 residues. Per the germline V gene, CDR1 is LNHDA and CDR2 is SQIVND (reference sequence). V shed 5 bases, J shed 1 base, and the junction held 14 bases outside the gene matches. CDR3 protein: CASSLRGFGRLSYNEQFF. CDR3 DNA: TGTGCCAGTAGTTTAAGAGGATTCGGGAGGCTATCCTACAATGAGCAGTTCTTC.

This sequence joins TRBV27 and TRBJ2-7; TRBD1 matches at 9 bases. The germline CDR1 and CDR2 sequences are MNHEY and SMNVEV (reference sequence). The CDR3 loop spans 15 amino acids. V lost 5 bases and J lost 2; bases outside the gene matches: 7. CDR3 nucleotides: TGTGCCAGCAGTCCCCTGGGACAGGGAACCTACGAGCAGTACTTC. It encodes CASSPLGQGTYEQYF.